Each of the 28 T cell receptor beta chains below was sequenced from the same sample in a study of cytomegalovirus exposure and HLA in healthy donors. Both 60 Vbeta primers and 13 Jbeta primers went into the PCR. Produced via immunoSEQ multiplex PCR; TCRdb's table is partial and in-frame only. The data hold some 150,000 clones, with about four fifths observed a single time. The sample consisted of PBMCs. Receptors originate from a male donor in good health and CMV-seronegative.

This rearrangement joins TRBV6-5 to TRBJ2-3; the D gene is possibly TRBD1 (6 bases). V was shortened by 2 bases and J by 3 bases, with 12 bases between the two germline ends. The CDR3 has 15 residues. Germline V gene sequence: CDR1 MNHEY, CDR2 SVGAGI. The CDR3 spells CASSYTGRRTDTQYF. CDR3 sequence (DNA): TGTGCCAGCAGTTACACAGGGAGAAGAACAGATACGCAGTATTTT.

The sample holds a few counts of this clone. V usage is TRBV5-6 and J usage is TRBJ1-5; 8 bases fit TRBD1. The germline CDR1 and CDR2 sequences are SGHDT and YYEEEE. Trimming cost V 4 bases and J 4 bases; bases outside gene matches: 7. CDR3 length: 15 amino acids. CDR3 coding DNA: TGTGCCAGCAGCCTCGGGACAGGACCTAATCAGCCCCAGCATTTT. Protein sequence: CASSLGTGPNQPQHF. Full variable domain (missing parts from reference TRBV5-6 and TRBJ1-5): DAGVTQSPTHLIKTRGQQVTLRCSPKSGHDTVSWYQQALGQGPQFIFQYYEEEERQRGNFPDRFSGHQFPNYSSELNVNALLLGDSALYLCASSLGTGPNQPQHFGDGTRLSIL.

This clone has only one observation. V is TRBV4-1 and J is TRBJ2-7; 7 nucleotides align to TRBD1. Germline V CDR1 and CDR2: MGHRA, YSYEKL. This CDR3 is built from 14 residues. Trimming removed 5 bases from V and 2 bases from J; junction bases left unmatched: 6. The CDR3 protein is CASSITGTAYEQYF. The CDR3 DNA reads TGCGCCAGCAGCATTACCGGGACAGCCTACGAGCAGTACTTC.

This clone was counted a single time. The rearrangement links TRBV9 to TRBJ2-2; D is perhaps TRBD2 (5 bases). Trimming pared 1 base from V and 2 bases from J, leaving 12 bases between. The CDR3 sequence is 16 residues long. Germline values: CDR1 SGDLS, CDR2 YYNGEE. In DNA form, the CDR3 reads TGTGCCAGCAGCGTACCCGGAAGGACTAACACCGGGGAGCTGTTTTTT. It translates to CASSVPGRTNTGELFF.

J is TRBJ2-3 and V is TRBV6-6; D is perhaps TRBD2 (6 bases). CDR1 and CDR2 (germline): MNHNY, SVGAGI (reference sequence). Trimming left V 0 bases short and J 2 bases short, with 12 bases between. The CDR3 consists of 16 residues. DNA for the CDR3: TGTGCCAGCAGTTACTCGAGGCGGGACCACACAGATACGCAGTATTTT. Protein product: CASSYSRRDHTDTQYF.

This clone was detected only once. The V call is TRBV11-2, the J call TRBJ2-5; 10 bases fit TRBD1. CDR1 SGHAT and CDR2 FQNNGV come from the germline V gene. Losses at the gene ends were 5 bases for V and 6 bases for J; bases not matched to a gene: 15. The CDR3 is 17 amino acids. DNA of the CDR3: TGTGCCAGCAGCCAGGAGGGTGGGGACAGGGGCGGAAAGACCCAGTACTTC. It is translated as CASSQEGGDRGGKTQYF.

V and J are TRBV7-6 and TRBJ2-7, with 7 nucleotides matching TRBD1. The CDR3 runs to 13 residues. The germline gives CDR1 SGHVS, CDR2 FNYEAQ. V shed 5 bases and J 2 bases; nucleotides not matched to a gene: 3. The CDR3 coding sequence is TGTGCCAGCAGCAAAGGGACAGCCTACGAGCAGTACTTC. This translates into CASSKGTAYEQYF.

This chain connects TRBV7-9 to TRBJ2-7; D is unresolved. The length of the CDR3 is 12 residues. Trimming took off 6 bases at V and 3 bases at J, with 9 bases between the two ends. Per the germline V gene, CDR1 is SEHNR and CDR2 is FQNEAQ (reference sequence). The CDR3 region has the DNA TGTGCCAGCAGTCTCACTGGCTACGAGCAGTACTTC. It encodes CASSLTGYEQYF. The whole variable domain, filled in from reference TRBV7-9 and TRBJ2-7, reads DTGVSQNPRHKITKRGQNVTFRCDPISEHNRLYWYRQTLGQGPEFLTYFQNEAQLEKSRLLSDRFSAERPKGSFSTLEIQRTEQGDSAMYLCASSLTGYEQYFGPGTRLTVT.

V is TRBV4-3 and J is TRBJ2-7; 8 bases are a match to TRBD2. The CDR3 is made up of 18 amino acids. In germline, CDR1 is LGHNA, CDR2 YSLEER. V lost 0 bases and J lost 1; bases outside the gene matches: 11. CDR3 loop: CASSQDPSGTSGSYEQYF. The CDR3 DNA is TGCGCCAGCAGCCAAGATCCCTCGGGAACTAGCGGATCCTACGAGCAGTACTTC.

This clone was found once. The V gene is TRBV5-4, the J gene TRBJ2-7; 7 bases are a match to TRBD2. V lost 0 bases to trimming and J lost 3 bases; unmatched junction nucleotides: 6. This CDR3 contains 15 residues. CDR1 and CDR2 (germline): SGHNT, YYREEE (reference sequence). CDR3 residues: CASSLAGGTLYEQYF. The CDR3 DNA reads TGTGCCAGCAGCTTGGCGGGGGGAACCCTCTACGAGCAGTACTTC.

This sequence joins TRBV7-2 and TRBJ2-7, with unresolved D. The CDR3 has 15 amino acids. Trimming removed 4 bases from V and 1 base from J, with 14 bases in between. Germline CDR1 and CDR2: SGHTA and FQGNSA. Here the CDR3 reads CASSYWAMVSYEQYF. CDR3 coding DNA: TGTGCCAGCAGCTACTGGGCAATGGTGTCCTACGAGCAGTACTTC.

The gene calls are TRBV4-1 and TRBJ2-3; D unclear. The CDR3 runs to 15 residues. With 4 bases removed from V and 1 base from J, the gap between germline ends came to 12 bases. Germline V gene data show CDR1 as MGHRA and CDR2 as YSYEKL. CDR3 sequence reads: CASSLSLPGTDTQYF. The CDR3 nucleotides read TGCGCCAGCAGCCTCTCCCTCCCCGGCACAGATACGCAGTATTTT.

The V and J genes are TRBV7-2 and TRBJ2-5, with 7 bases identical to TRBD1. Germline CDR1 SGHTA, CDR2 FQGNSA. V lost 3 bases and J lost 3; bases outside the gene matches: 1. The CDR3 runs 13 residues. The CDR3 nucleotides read TGTGCCAGCAGCTTCGACAGGGAAGAGACCCAGTACTTC. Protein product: CASSFDREETQYF.

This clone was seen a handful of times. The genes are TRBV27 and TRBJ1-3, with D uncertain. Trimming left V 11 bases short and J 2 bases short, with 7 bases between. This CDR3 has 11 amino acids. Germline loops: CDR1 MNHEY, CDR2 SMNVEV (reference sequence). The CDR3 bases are TGTGCCTCCCAGGCTGGAAACACCATATATTTT. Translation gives CASQAGNTIYF.

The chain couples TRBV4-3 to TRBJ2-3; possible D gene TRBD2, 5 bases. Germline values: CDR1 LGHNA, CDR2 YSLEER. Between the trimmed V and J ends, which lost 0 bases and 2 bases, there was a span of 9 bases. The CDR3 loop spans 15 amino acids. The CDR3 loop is CASSQDGMVTDTQYF. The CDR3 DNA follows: TGCGCCAGCAGCCAAGACGGGATGGTCACAGATACGCAGTATTTT.

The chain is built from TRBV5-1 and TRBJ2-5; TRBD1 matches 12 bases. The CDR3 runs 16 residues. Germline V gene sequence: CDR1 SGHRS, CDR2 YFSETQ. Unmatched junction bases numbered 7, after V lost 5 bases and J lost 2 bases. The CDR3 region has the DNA TGCGCCAGCAGGACTGGGGACAGGGGGCCTCAAGAGACCCAGTACTTC. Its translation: CASRTGDRGPQETQYF.

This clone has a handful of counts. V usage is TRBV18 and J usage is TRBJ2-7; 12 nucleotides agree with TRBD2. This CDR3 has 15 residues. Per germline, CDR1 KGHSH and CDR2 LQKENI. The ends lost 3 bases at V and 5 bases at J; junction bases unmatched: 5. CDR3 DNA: TGTGCCAGCTCACCTAGGACTAGCGGGGTCCACGAGCAGTACTTC. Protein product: CASSPRTSGVHEQYF.

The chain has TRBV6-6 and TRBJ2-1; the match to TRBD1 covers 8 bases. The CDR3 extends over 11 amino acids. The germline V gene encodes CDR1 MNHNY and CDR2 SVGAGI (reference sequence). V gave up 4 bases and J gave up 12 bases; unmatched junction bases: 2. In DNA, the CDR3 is TGTGCCAGCAGTTCGACAGGGGTGCAGTTCTTC. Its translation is CASSSTGVQFF.

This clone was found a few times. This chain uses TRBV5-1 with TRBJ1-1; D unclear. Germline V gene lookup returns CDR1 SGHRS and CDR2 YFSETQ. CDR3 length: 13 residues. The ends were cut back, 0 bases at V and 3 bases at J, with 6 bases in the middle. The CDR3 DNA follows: TGCGCCAGCAGCTTGGTGGACTACACTGAAGCTTTCTTT. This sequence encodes CASSLVDYTEAFF.

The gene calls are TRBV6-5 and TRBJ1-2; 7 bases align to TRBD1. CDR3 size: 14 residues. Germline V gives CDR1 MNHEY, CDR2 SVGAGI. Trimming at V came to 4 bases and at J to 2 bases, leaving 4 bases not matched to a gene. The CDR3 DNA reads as TGTGCCAGCAGTTGGAAAGGGGGCAACTATGGCTACACCTTC. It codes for CASSWKGGNYGYTF.

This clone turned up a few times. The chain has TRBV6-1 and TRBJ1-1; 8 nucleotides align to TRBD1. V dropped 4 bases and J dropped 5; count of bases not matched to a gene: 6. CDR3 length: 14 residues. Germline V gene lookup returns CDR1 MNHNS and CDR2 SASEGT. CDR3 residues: CASSVQGAETEAFF. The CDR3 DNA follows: TGTGCCAGCAGTGTTCAGGGGGCGGAAACTGAAGCTTTCTTT.

CDR3 bases: TGTGCCAGTAGCCTCGACAGTCTGAACACTGAAGCTTTCTTT. Encoded protein: CASSLDSLNTEAFF. The J gene is TRBJ1-1, the V gene TRBV19, with TRBD1 as a possible D gene (5 bases). This CDR3 is built from 14 residues. Between the trimmed V and J ends, which lost 6 bases and 0 bases, there was a span of 11 bases. Germline V lookup: CDR1 LNHDA, CDR2 SQIVND (reference sequence).

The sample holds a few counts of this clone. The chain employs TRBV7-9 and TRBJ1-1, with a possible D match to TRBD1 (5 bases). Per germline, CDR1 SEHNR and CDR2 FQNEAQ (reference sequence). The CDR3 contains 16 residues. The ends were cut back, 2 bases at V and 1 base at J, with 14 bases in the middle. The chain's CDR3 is CASSLLGGWPNTEAFF. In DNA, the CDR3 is TGTGCCAGCAGCTTACTCGGGGGATGGCCGAACACTGAAGCTTTCTTT.

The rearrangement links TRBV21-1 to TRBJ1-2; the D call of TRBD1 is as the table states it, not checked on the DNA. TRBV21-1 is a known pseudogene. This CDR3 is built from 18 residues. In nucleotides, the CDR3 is TGTGCCAGCAGCAAAATTAGGACAGGGGGAACATTTAGGTATGGCTACACCTTC. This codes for CASSKIRTGGTFRYGYTF.

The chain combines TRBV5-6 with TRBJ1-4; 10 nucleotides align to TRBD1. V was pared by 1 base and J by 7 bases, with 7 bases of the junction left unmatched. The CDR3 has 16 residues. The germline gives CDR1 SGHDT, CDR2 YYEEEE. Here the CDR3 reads CASSLPTTGGSEKLFF. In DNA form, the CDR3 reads TGTGCCAGCAGCTTGCCGACGACAGGGGGCAGTGAAAAACTGTTTTTT.

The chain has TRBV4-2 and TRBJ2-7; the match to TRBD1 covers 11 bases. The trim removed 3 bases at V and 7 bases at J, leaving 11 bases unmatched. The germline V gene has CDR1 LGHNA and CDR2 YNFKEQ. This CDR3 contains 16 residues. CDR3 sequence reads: CASSHSLGQGAQEQYF. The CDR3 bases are TGTGCCAGCAGCCATTCCCTCGGACAGGGGGCTCAGGAGCAGTACTTC.

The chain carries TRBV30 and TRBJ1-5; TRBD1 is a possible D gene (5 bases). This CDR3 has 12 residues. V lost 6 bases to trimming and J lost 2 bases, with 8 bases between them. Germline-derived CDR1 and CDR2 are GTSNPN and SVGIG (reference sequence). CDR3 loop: CACQGGNQPQHF. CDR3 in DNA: TGTGCCTGCCAGGGTGGCAATCAGCCCCAGCATTTT.

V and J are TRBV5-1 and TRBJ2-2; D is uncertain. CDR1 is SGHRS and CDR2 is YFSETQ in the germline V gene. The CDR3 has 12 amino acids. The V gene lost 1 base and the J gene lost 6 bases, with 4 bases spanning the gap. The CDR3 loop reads CASSLTAGELFF. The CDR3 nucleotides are TGCGCCAGCAGCTTGACGGCCGGGGAGCTGTTTTTT.